This TCR beta chain is drawn from a study of PD-1 blockade in mismatch repair-deficient tumors. The study, taken as a whole, reports: Tumor-resident clones, often absent from pretreatment blood, expanded after pembrolizumab and then contracted.

Using immunoSEQ multiplex PCR, the repertoire was profiled, and TCRdb retains in-frame clones only, with some absent. The sample holds about 10,000 clones; about 86% are singletons and the top ten take 20% to 25%. As regards this clone: Its antigen is currently unknown.

Time point in this sample: roughly 9-day in vitro stimulation with candidate neoantigen peptide 2. The TCR-sequenced patients were three responders to pembrolizumab. Each of about seven ELISpot-reactive candidate peptides was used for 10-day stimulation. Baseline for clone expansion was a parallel culture with no peptide. This CDR3 comprises 13 residues. Germline CDR1 is MNHNS and CDR2 is SASEGT. V was trimmed by 2 bases and J by 3 bases, leaving 8 bases between them. The TCR comes from an adult with mismatch repair-deficient cancer. This chain links TRBV6-1 with TRBJ2-7; D uncertain. Here the sequenced sample was cells cultured in vitro, taken from a patient treated with pembrolizumab. The CDR3 DNA reads as TGTGCCAGCAGTGAAATGGCAGACTACGAGCAGTACTTC. This translates into CASSEMADYEQYF.